Below, 31 T cell receptor beta chains from the same sample are listed, as sequenced in a study of T cells after somatic rescue of genetic block. The protocol was immunoSEQ multiplex PCR, while the TCRdb copy is restricted to in-frame clones and leaves out a portion. This sample has tens of thousands of clones, with roughly 90% found just once. The source material was peripheral blood mononuclear cells (PBMCs). Every receptor here comes from a man aged 40-50 years.

The gene calls are TRBV2 and TRBJ2-1; no definite D call. Germline CDR1 and CDR2: SNHLY and FYNNEI. The CDR3 sequence is 15 residues long. The germline V and J ends were trimmed by 2 bases and 0 bases, with 8 bases remaining between them. The DNA of the CDR3 is TGTGCCAGCAGTGAACGGTCAAACTCCTACAATGAGCAGTTCTTC. It specifies CASSERSNSYNEQFF.

The V and J genes are TRBV7-9 and TRBJ1-2, with TRBD1 as a possible D gene (5 bases). The CDR3 is 14 residues long. Germline lookup yields CDR1 SEHNR and CDR2 FQNEAQ (reference sequence). The V and J ends lost 0 bases and 7 bases respectively, with 12 bases between them. The CDR3 nucleotides read TGTGCCAGCAGCTTAGCGCGGGCAGGGATTGGCTACACCTTC. Protein sequence: CASSLARAGIGYTF.

This sequence joins TRBV21-1 and TRBJ2-7. TRBV21-1 constitutes a pseudogene. The CDR3 runs to 10 residues. The CDR3 loop is CASEAGLLYF. The CDR3 DNA follows: TGTGCCAGCGAGGCAGGCCTCCTTTACTTC.

In nucleotides, the CDR3 is TGCAGTGGCGACGGAGCGGAGACCCAGTACTTC. Translating gives CSGDGAETQYF. V is TRBV20-1 and J is TRBJ2-5; D unclear. Between the trimmed V and J ends, which lost 7 bases and 5 bases, there was a span of 11 bases. The V gene's germline CDR1 is DFQATT and CDR2 SNEGSKA (reference sequence). CDR3 length: 11 residues.

CDR3 in DNA: TGTGCCAGCAGTTTACTGTCCAATCAGCCCCAGCATTTT. Protein sequence: CASSLLSNQPQHF. V is TRBV28 and J is TRBJ1-5, with unresolved D. CDR3 length: 13 amino acids. CDR1 and CDR2 from the germline V gene are MDHEN and SYDVKM. Trimming cost V 2 bases and J 3 bases, with 5 bases left between them. Using reference TRBV28 and TRBJ1-5 for the parts outside the CDR3, the full variable domain is DVKVTQSSRYLVKRTGEKVFLECVQDMDHENMFWYRQDPGLGLRLIYFSYDVKMKEKGDIPEGYSVSREKKERFSLILESASTNQTSMYLCASSLLSNQPQHFGDGTRLSIL.

This chain connects TRBV11-3 to TRBJ2-4; 8 bases are a match to TRBD1. The CDR3 sequence is 17 residues long. V lost 1 base to trimming and J lost 1 base; unmatched junction nucleotides: 6. Germline lookup yields CDR1 SGHNT and CDR2 YENEEA. The CDR3 bases are TGTGCCAGCAGCTTAGGTAGGACAGGGTCGGCCAAAAACATTCAGTACTTC. This encodes CASSLGRTGSAKNIQYF. The full variable domain, its missing parts supplied by reference TRBV11-3 and TRBJ2-4, is EAGVVQSPRYKIIEKKQPVAFWCNPISGHNTLYWYLQNLGQGPELLIRYENEEAVDDSQLPKDRFSAERLKGVDSTLKIQPAELGDSAVYLCASSLGRTGSAKNIQYFGAGTRLSVL.

The V gene is TRBV6-4, the J gene TRBJ2-1; the D gene is possibly TRBD2 (5 bases). This CDR3 has 13 residues. In germline, CDR1 is MRHNA, CDR2 SNTAGT. Deletions cut 6 bases from V and 2 bases from J, with 8 bases between. CDR3 protein: CASSPGAYNEQFF. CDR3 in DNA: TGTGCCAGCAGCCCCGGGGCCTACAATGAGCAGTTCTTC.

This rearrangement joins TRBV6-5 to TRBJ1-2; D gene ambiguous. Germline V gene data show CDR1 as MNHEY and CDR2 as SVGAGI. Trimming left V 7 bases short and J 4 bases short, with 13 bases between. The CDR3 is made up of 13 amino acids. CDR3 loop: CASNSGRLYGYTF. CDR3 DNA sequence: TGTGCCAGCAATTCGGGAAGACTCTATGGCTACACCTTC.

In this sample, this clone turned up once. The chain couples TRBV5-1 to TRBJ2-7; D is unclear. CDR1 SGHRS and CDR2 YFSETQ come from the germline V gene. CDR3 length: 12 residues. The germline V and J ends were trimmed by 1 base and 7 bases, with 9 bases remaining between them. The DNA for the CDR3 is TGCGCCAGCAGCTTGAGCCAGAGGGAGCAGTACTTC. Protein sequence: CASSLSQREQYF.

V and J are TRBV5-1 and TRBJ2-5; 9 bases fit TRBD1. The DNA end is more similar to TRBJ2-7, so the J call may be wrong. Germline CDR1 SGHRS, CDR2 YFSETQ. The CDR3 contains 15 residues. CDR3: CASSEGTGKAYEQYF. In DNA, the CDR3 is TGCGCCAGCAGCGAAGGGACAGGGAAGGCCTACGAGCAGTACTTC.

The chain combines TRBV6-4 with TRBJ2-3, with D perhaps TRBD1 (5 bases). V gave up 6 bases and J gave up 2 bases, with 9 bases separating them. From germline, CDR1 is MRHNA and CDR2 SNTAGT. This CDR3 spans 13 amino acids. CDR3 nucleotides: TGTGCCAGCAGCTGGACACACACAGATACGCAGTATTTT. Amino acid sequence: CASSWTHTDTQYF.

The chain uses TRBV5-1 and TRBJ2-1, with TRBD1 as a possible D gene (6 bases). The germline CDR1 and CDR2 sequences are SGHRS and YFSETQ. The CDR3 totals 15 residues. Trimming stripped 0 bases from V and 9 bases from J, with 16 bases between. In DNA, the CDR3 is TGCGCCAGCAGCTTGGGACAGGCGGGTTCGCGTGAGCAGTTCTTC. Its protein is CASSLGQAGSREQFF.

In this sample, this clone turned up once. The chain combines TRBV2 with TRBJ2-1, with no clear D. V lost 2 bases, J lost 5 bases, and 10 bases lay in between. Germline CDR1 SNHLY, CDR2 FYNNEI. The CDR3 totals 14 residues. CDR3 DNA sequence: TGTGCCAGCAGTGAACGCCTAGTCGACAATGAGCAGTTCTTC. Its translation: CASSERLVDNEQFF. The full variable domain, in which reference TRBV2 and TRBJ2-1 provide the parts outside the CDR3, is EPEVTQTPSHQVTQMGQEVILRCVPISNHLYFYWYRQILGQKVEFLVSFYNNEISEKSEIFDDQFSVERPDGSNFTLKIRSTKLEDSAMYFCASSERLVDNEQFFGPGTRLTVL.

The rearrangement uses TRBV4-2 and TRBJ1-4; D may be TRBD1 (6 bases). CDR1 is LGHNA, CDR2 YNFKEQ, per germline. V was trimmed by 0 bases and J by 15 bases, leaving 11 bases between them. The CDR3 has 12 amino acids. The CDR3 here is CASSQEGTKLFF. CDR3 bases: TGTGCCAGCAGCCAAGAGGGGACAAAGTTGTTTTTT.

V is TRBV5-4 and J is TRBJ1-1; D remains ambiguous. V was trimmed by 3 bases and J by 0 bases, leaving 9 bases between them. The germline V gene has CDR1 SGHNT and CDR2 YYREEE (reference sequence). The CDR3 runs to 14 residues. CDR3 amino acids: CASSYRTVNTEAFF. The CDR3 DNA sequence: TGTGCCAGCAGCTATCGGACGGTGAACACTGAAGCTTTCTTT.

The chain links TRBV10-2 to TRBJ2-1, with TRBD1 identical over 9 bases. The CDR3 extends over 16 amino acids. The V gene end was trimmed by 4 bases and the J gene end by 7 bases; junction bases not matched to a gene: 11. Germline values: CDR1 WSHSY, CDR2 SAAADI. The CDR3 DNA follows: TGCGCCAGCAGTGTTGGGGACAGGGTTGGAGGGAATGAGCAGTTCTTC. Encoded protein: CASSVGDRVGGNEQFF.

The V and J genes are TRBV27 and TRBJ2-7; the match to TRBD2 covers 10 bases. The J segment lost 4 bases and the V segment lost 3 bases, leaving 3 bases of the junction unmatched. The CDR3 sequence is 14 residues long. Germline CDR1 MNHEY, CDR2 SMNVEV (reference sequence). The CDR3 bases are TGTGCCAGCAGTTTGAATAGCGGGAGGTACGAGCAGTACTTC. It codes for CASSLNSGRYEQYF.

The CDR3 coding sequence is TGTGCCAGCAGCGTAGTGCCAGGGGGCGATAGGGAAAAACTGTTTTTT. Translation: CASSVVPGGDREKLFF. The rearrangement links TRBV9 to TRBJ1-4; 8 bases match TRBD1. Per the germline V gene, CDR1 is SGDLS and CDR2 is YYNGEE. CDR3 length equals 16 residues. With 0 bases clipped from V and 8 bases from J, the junction kept 9 bases outside the gene matches.

This chain links TRBV7-3 with TRBJ1-4; D is ambiguous. The ends were cut back, 5 bases at V and 7 bases at J, with 14 bases in the middle. The CDR3 is 14 amino acids. The germline gives CDR1 SGHTA, CDR2 FQGTGA. The CDR3 here is CASSPGPAGEKLFF. The CDR3 bases are TGTGCCAGCAGCCCCGGACCGGCGGGTGAAAAACTGTTTTTT.

The chain is built from TRBV2 and TRBJ2-1; the match to TRBD2 covers 7 bases. The V gene end was trimmed by 6 bases and the J gene end by 5 bases; junction bases not matched to a gene: 10. Germline V gene sequence: CDR1 SNHLY, CDR2 FYNNEI. This CDR3 has 15 amino acids. The CDR3 nucleotides read TGTGCCAGCAGGGCCGAGAGCGGGGCAAACAATGAGCAGTTCTTC. Its protein is CASRAESGANNEQFF. Full variable domain (missing parts from reference TRBV2 and TRBJ2-1): EPEVTQTPSHQVTQMGQEVILRCVPISNHLYFYWYRQILGQKVEFLVSFYNNEISEKSEIFDDQFSVERPDGSNFTLKIRSTKLEDSAMYFCASRAESGANNEQFFGPGTRLTVL.

V and J are TRBV19 and TRBJ1-1, with a weak D call TRBD1 (5 bases). Looked up from germline, CDR1 is LNHDA and CDR2 is SQIVND (reference sequence). V dropped 1 base and J dropped 0 bases, with 9 bases sitting between them. The CDR3 length is 15 residues. The CDR3 loop is CASSIGPGLNTEAFF. In nucleotides, the CDR3 is TGTGCCAGTAGTATAGGTCCGGGGCTGAACACTGAAGCTTTCTTT. The full variable domain, in which reference TRBV19 and TRBJ1-1 provide the parts outside the CDR3, is DGGITQSPKYLFRKEGQNVTLSCEQNLNHDAMYWYRQDPGQGLRLIYYSQIVNDFQKGDIAEGYSVSREKKESFPLTVTSAQKNPTAFYLCASSIGPGLNTEAFFGQGTRLTVV.

The chain uses TRBV7-4 and TRBJ2-4, with a possible D match to TRBD2 (7 bases). The length of the CDR3 is 18 residues. V gave up 7 bases and J gave up 1 base, with 23 bases separating them. The germline V gene encodes CDR1 SGHVT and CDR2 SQSDAQ. CDR3 loop: CASTNLGPGGPAKNIQYF. As DNA, the CDR3 is TGTGCCAGCACAAACTTGGGGCCCGGGGGGCCTGCCAAAAACATTCAGTACTTC.

V gene TRBV19 combines with J gene TRBJ1-3; D not resolved. Looked up from germline, CDR1 is LNHDA and CDR2 is SQIVND (reference sequence). Trimming shortened V by 4 bases and J by 6 bases, and 16 bases separated the two germline ends. The CDR3 covers 15 residues. In nucleotides, the CDR3 is TGTGCCAGTAGTAGGGATTCTAAGGTGGCAAACACCATATATTTT. Its protein is CASSRDSKVANTIYF.

This rearrangement joins TRBV5-1 to TRBJ2-2; 13 positions match TRBD2. Trimming cost V 5 bases and J 1 base; bases outside gene matches: 2. Germline assignment: CDR1 SGHRS and CDR2 YFSETQ. The CDR3 sequence is 16 residues long. The CDR3 sequence: CASRRTSGRNTGELFF. DNA of the CDR3: TGCGCCAGCAGACGGACTAGCGGGAGGAACACCGGGGAGCTGTTTTTT.

The chain uses TRBV6-5 and TRBJ2-3; D is unresolved. Germline V CDR1 and CDR2: MNHEY, SVGAGI. V was cut by 2 bases and J by 1 base, with 4 bases left in between. The CDR3 consists of 13 residues. This CDR3 is CASSYDRTDTQYF. CDR3 sequence (DNA): TGTGCCAGCAGTTACGACCGCACAGATACGCAGTATTTT.

The genes are TRBV7-9 and TRBJ1-2, with 8 bases lining up with TRBD1. After removal of 5 bases from V and 2 bases from J, the junction contained 4 bases not matched to a gene. Germline CDR1 is SEHNR and CDR2 is FQNEAQ (reference sequence). This CDR3 contains 14 residues. The CDR3 is CASSPRTGNYGYTF. CDR3 coding DNA: TGTGCCAGCAGCCCTCGGACAGGGAACTATGGCTACACCTTC.

The chain couples TRBV7-9 to TRBJ2-5; the D is unclear. Per germline, CDR1 SEHNR and CDR2 FQNEAQ (reference sequence). V was pared by 2 bases and J by 5 bases, with 9 bases between. The CDR3 runs 13 residues. CDR3 sequence: CASSLSPAETQYF. The CDR3 DNA is TGTGCCAGCAGCTTAAGCCCGGCGGAGACCCAGTACTTC.

The chain employs TRBV7-2 and TRBJ2-7, with TRBD2 as a possible D gene (6 bases). V lost 2 bases and J 1 base, leaving 12 bases between the germline ends. The CDR3 runs 15 residues. Germline V gene sequence: CDR1 SGHTA, CDR2 FQGNSA. CDR3 residues: CASSLWPGGSYEQYF. In nucleotides, the CDR3 is TGTGCCAGCAGCTTATGGCCCGGGGGATCCTACGAGCAGTACTTC.

CDR3 protein: CASSQGTVQETQYF. In DNA, the CDR3 is TGTGCCAGCAGCCAAGGAACGGTCCAAGAGACCCAGTACTTC. V usage is TRBV7-7 and J usage is TRBJ2-5; D is uncertain. Trimming cost V 5 bases and J 1 base, with 11 bases left between them. The CDR3 extends over 14 amino acids. The germline CDR1 and CDR2 sequences are SSHAT and FNYEAQ (reference sequence).

The J gene is TRBJ1-5, the V gene TRBV5-6; D ambiguous. Between the trimmed V and J ends, which lost 3 bases and 6 bases, there was a span of 13 bases. CDR1 is SGHDT, CDR2 YYEEEE, per germline. The length of the CDR3 is 14 residues. This CDR3 is CASSYGLGGQPQHF. The CDR3 coding sequence is TGTGCCAGCAGCTACGGACTAGGAGGTCAGCCCCAGCATTTT.

A remark on this clone: The identical CDR3 is also encoded by other nucleotide sequences in the sample. The chain couples TRBV6-5 to TRBJ2-2; the D gene is possibly TRBD1 (6 bases). Germline CDR1 and CDR2: MNHEY and SVGAGI. The CDR3 is made up of 16 amino acids. V shed 4 bases and J shed 2 bases, with 14 bases lying between them. CDR3: CASSFQQGINTGELFF. CDR3 bases: TGTGCCAGCAGTTTCCAACAGGGAATTAACACCGGGGAGCTGTTTTTT.